The T cell receptor beta chain under discussion was sequenced for a study of T cells in Graves' hyperthyroidism and ophthalmopathy. The CDR3 has 15 amino acids. V shed 5 bases and J shed 5 bases, with 18 bases lying between them. There are many counts of this clonotype. Its matching antigen is unknown. General study results and limits: Among clonotypes expanded in thyroid above 0.001, most were also found in blood.

The investigators amplified TCR beta CDR3 regions from RNA transcripts. Primed by the HTBI set, a first-round RT-PCR was run on the TCR CDR3. TCRdb fed the multiplex PCR reads into MiXCR, producing one record per CDR3 protein. The sample includes roughly 840,000 distinct CDR3 sequences, 38% of them seen just once. The receptor was derived from a young man with Graves' hyperthyroidism. The sequenced sample consisted of blood. The chain combines TRBV12-3 or TRBV12-4 with TRBJ1-2; D may be TRBD1 (5 bases). In DNA form, the CDR3 reads TGTGCCAGCAGTCCCGGGACGGAGGCCGTGTATGGCTACACCTTC. The encoded protein is CASSPGTEAVYGYTF.